This T cell receptor beta chain is from a study of shared clonotypes between healthy human individuals. The CDR3 has 16 amino acids. The germline V gene has CDR1 SGHRS and CDR2 YFSETQ. Trimming pared 0 bases from V and 2 bases from J, leaving 14 bases between. Data came from immunoSEQ multiplex PCR; TCRdb stores just in-frame clones and leaves some out. The table has about 680,000 clones, around 90% seen once; the top ten hold about 24%. Selected positively for CCR7 and CD45RO-negative, naive CD8 cells excluded terminally differentiated effector memory CD45RA+ cells. The sample comprised naive CD8+ T cells sorted from blood. J is TRBJ1-1 and V is TRBV5-1; weak D call: TRBD1 (5 bases). The clonotype originates from a young man in good health. For the CDR3, the DNA is TGCGCCAGCAGCTTGGTGTTTCAGGGATTAAACACTGAAGCTTTCTTT. Encoded protein: CASSLVFQGLNTEAFF.